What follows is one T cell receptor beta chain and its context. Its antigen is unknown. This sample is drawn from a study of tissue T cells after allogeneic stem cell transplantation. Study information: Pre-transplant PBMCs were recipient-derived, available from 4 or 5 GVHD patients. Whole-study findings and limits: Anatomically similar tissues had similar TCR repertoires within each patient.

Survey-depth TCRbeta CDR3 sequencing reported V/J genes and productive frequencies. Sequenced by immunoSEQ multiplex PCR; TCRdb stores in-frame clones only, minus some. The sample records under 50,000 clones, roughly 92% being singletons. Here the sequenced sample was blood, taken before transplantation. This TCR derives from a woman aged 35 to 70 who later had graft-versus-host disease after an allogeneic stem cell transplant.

In DNA form, the CDR3 reads TGTGCCAGCAGCGAAATTCGGTATGGCTACACCTTC. Its translation is CASSEIRYGYTF. The chain uses TRBV5-6 and TRBJ1-2; D is unclear. This CDR3 region has 12 residues. CDR1 is SGHDT, CDR2 YYEEEE, per germline. V lost 4 bases to trimming and J lost 5 bases, with 9 bases between them.